This TCR beta chain was captured by sequencing in a study of technical replicates of blood from a handful of donors. There are 18 residues in the CDR3. Germline V gene sequence: CDR1 LGHNA, CDR2 YSLEER. Germline trimming cut 0 bases from V and 4 bases from J; bases unmatched to any gene: 11. Sequencing was performed with immunoSEQ multiplex PCR; in TCRdb, only in-frame clones are kept and a portion is missing. The sample comprises fewer than 90,000 clones, about 90% of which are singletons, and about 0.4% rests with the top ten. V usage is TRBV4-3 and J usage is TRBJ2-1, with TRBD2 matching 8 bases. The sequencing sample was made of T cells isolated from PBMCs. The receptor's source is a human donor in good health. Here the CDR3 reads CASSQDSWSLAGYNEQFF. DNA of the CDR3: TGCGCCAGCAGCCAAGATAGTTGGTCGTTAGCGGGGTACAATGAGCAGTTCTTC.